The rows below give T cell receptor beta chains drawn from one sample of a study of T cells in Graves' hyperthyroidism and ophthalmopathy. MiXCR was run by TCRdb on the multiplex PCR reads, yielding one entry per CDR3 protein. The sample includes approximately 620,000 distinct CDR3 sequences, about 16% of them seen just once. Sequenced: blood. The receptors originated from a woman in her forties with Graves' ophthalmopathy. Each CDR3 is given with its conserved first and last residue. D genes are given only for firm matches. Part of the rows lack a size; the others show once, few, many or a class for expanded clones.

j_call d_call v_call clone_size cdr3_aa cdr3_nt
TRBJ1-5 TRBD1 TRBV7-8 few CASSPRDRVQSRNQPQHF TGTGCCAGCAGCCCCCGGGACAGGGTTCAATCCCGCAATCAGCCCCAGCATTTT
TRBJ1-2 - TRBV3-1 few CASSQLGTHGYTF TGTGCCAGCAGCCAATTGGGGACTCATGGCTACACCTTC
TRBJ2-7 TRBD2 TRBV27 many CASSSLSSGRAPYEQYF TGTGCCAGCAGTTCCTTATCTAGCGGGAGGGCCCCCTACGAGCAGTACTTC
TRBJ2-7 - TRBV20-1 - CSARDLGHSYERYF TGCAGTGCTAGAGATCTGGGGCACTCCTACGAGCGGTACTTC
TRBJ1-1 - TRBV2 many CASSVRQLNTEAFF TGTGCCAGCAGTGTGAGACAGCTGAACACTGAAGCTTTCTTT
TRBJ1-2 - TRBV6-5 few CASSYSPWGNYGYTF TGTGCCAGCAGTTACTCCCCCTGGGGAAACTATGGCTACACCTTC
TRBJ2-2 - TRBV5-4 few CASSLGTPLNTGELFF TGTGCCAGCAGCTTGGGGACCCCTCTAAACACCGGGGAGCTGTTTTTT
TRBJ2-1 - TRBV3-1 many CASTPPLSGEQFF TGTGCCAGCACCCCCCCTCTCAGTGGGGAGCAGTTCTTC
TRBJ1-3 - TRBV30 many CAWSLGRRNTIYF TGTGCCTGGAGTCTAGGAAGGAGGAACACCATATATTTT
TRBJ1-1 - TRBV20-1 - CSARDPVMNTEAFF TGCAGTGCTAGAGATCCAGTGATGAACACTGAAGCTTTCTTT
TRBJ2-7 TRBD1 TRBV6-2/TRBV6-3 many CASGKGQNYEQYF TGTGCCAGCGGAAAGGGACAGAACTACGAGCAGTACTTC
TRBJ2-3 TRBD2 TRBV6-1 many CASMAGGATDTQYF TGTGCCAGCATGGCGGGGGGGGCAACAGATACGCAGTATTTT
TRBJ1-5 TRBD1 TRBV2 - CASSRDSPNQPQHF TGTGCCAGCAGTCGGGACAGTCCTAATCAGCCCCAGCATTTT
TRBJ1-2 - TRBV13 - CASSWKGGDYGYTF TGTGCCAGCAGCTGGAAGGGAGGAGACTATGGCTACACCTTC
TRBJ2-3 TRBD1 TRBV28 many CASSLLPWEQGGTDTQYF TGTGCCAGCAGTTTATTACCCTGGGAACAGGGGGGTACAGATACGCAGTATTTT
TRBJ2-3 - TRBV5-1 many CASSLEWSTDTQYF TGCGCCAGCAGCTTGGAATGGTCCACAGATACGCAGTATTTT
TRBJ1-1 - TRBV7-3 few CASSAGESEAFF TGTGCCAGCAGCGCCGGGGAGAGTGAAGCTTTCTTT
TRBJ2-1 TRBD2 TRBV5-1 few CASSWGGSGNNEQFF TGCGCCAGCAGCTGGGGGGGTTCGGGTAACAATGAGCAGTTCTTC
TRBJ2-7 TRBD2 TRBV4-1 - CASSQVILSSGLSYEQYF TGCGCCAGCAGCCAAGTAATTCTCTCTAGCGGACTCTCCTACGAGCAGTACTTC
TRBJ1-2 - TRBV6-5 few CASSYTLYNGYTF TGTGCCAGCAGTTACACCCTGTACAATGGCTACACCTTC
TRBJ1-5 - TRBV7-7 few CASVPGNNNQPQHF TGTGCTAGCGTACCGGGGAACAACAATCAGCCCCAGCATTTT
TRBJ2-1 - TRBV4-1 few CASSLTDRVVNEQFF TGCGCCAGCAGCCTTACAGACAGAGTTGTCAATGAGCAGTTCTTC
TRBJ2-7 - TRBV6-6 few CASSYSGELASYEQYF TGTGCCAGCAGTTACTCTGGGGAATTGGCATCCTACGAGCAGTACTTC
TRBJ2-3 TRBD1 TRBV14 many CASIDGTVGDTQYF TGTGCCAGCATCGACGGGACAGTGGGCGATACGCAGTATTTT
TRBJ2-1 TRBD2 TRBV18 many CASSHKRERNEQFF TGTGCCAGCTCACACAAGCGGGAGAGGAATGAGCAGTTCTTC
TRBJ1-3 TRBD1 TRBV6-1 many CASMTGGKGNTIYF TGTGCCAGCATGACAGGGGGCAAAGGAAACACCATATATTTT
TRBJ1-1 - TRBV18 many CASSPGTAYGTEAFF TGTGCCAGCTCACCCGGAACAGCGTACGGAACTGAAGCTTTCTTT
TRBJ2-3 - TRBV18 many CASSPTGMDTQYF TGTGCCAGCTCACCAACGGGGATGGATACGCAGTATTTT
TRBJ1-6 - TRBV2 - CASNPGYTYNSPLHF TGTGCCAGCAACCCCGGCTACACCTATAATTCACCCCTCCACTTT
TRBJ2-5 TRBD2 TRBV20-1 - CSAETSGRAQETQYF TGCAGTGCAGAGACTAGCGGGAGGGCCCAAGAGACCCAGTACTTC
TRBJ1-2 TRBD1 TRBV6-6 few CASSYSDRAVGYTF TGTGCCAGCAGTTACTCGGACAGGGCGGTTGGCTACACCTTC
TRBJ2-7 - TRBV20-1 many CSAIRPLGGTYEQYF TGCAGTGCAATACGTCCCCTTGGGGGCACCTACGAGCAGTACTTC
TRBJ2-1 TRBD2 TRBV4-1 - CASSQETGLGGVHEQFF TGCGCCAGCAGCCAAGAAACCGGACTAGGAGGGGTACATGAGCAGTTCTTC
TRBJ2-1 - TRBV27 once CASSLSSSAINEQFF TGTGCCAGCAGTTTATCCTCTAGCGCAATCAATGAGCAGTTCTTC
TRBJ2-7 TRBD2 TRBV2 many CASSATSAAYEQYF TGTGCCAGCAGCGCTACTAGCGCGGCCTACGAGCAGTACTTC
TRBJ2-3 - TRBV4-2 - CASSQEGSVTDTQYF TGTGCCAGCAGCCAAGAGGGGTCAGTAACAGATACGCAGTATTTT
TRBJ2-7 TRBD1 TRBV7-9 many CASSSPGQSYEQYF TGTGCCAGCAGCAGTCCGGGACAGTCCTACGAGCAGTACTTC
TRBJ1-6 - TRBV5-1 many CASSVRDYYNSPLHF TGCGCCAGCAGCGTCCGAGACTACTATAATTCACCCCTCCACTTT
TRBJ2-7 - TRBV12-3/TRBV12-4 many CASSSGMISGSSTEEQYF TGTGCCAGCAGTTCCGGAATGATAAGCGGGTCCTCCACGGAGGAGCAGTACTTC
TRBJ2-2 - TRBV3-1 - CASSQKGGTGELFF TGTGCCAGCAGCCAAAAAGGGGGCACCGGGGAGCTGTTTTTT
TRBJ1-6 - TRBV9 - CASSKQGNSPLHF TGTGCCAGCAGCAAACAGGGAAATTCACCCCTCCACTTT
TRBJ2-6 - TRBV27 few CASSLSPGAGANVLTF TGTGCCAGCAGTTTATCTCCAGGGGCTGGGGCCAACGTCCTGACTTTC
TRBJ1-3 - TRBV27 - CASSLWGSPGNTIYF TGTGCCAGCAGTTTATGGGGAAGCCCTGGAAACACCATATATTTT
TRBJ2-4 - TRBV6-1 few CASSDFGAKNIQYF TGTGCCAGCAGTGATTTTGGGGCCAAAAACATTCAGTACTTC
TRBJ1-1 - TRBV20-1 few CSAISSLNTEAFF TGCAGTGCTATTAGCAGCTTGAACACTGAAGCTTTCTTT
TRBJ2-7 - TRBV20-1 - CSAPREREQYF TGCAGTGCGCCCCGGGAGCGCGAGCAGTACTTC
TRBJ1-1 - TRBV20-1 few CSASILKELNTEAFF TGCAGTGCTAGCATCCTCAAGGAGCTGAACACTGAAGCTTTCTTT
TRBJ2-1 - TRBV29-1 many CSVVFPSSNEQFF TGCAGCGTTGTTTTTCCTAGTTCAAATGAGCAGTTCTTC
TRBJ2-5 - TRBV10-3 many CAISDPDRSLQETQYF TGTGCCATCAGTGATCCTGACAGGAGCCTACAAGAGACCCAGTACTTC
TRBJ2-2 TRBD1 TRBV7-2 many CASSSQGVGELFF TGTGCCAGCAGCTCCCAGGGGGTCGGGGAGCTGTTTTTT
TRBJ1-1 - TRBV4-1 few CASSQDGVGVLAANTEAFF TGCGCCAGCAGCCAAGATGGGGTCGGGGTACTTGCGGCGAACACTGAAGCTTTCTTT
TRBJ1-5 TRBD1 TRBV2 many CASSTSQGQPSNQPQHF TGTGCCAGCAGCACTTCACAGGGACAGCCCTCAAATCAGCCCCAGCATTTT
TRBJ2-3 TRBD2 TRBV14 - CASSQGLAGASTQYF TGTGCCAGCAGCCAAGGACTAGCGGGAGCCTCAACGCAGTATTTT
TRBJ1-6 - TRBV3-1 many CASSPLQGHNSPLHF TGTGCCAGCAGCCCCCTGCAGGGACATAATTCACCCCTCCACTTT
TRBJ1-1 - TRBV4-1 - CASSQWRGAEAFF TGCGCCAGCAGCCAGTGGCGAGGAGCTGAAGCTTTCTTT
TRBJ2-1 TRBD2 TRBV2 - CASSYYPSGYNEQFF TGTGCCAGCAGTTACTATCCTAGCGGATACAATGAGCAGTTCTTC
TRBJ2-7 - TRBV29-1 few CSVEDVGLEQYF TGCAGCGTTGAAGATGTGGGTCTCGAGCAGTACTTC
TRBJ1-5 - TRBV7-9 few CASSFTTGDQPQHF TGTGCCAGCAGCTTTACGACGGGTGATCAGCCCCAGCATTTT